This entry lists 18 T cell receptor beta chains sequenced from one sample in a study of blood T cell repertoires in COVID-19. TCRdb's table, derived via immunoSEQ multiplex PCR, lists solely in-frame clones and lacks some. The table records a few hundred thousand clones, about four fifths of them present only once. Sequencing was done on a sample of peripheral blood. The receptors originated from a man aged 25-45 years who had recovered from COVID-19.

This sequence joins TRBV4-2 and TRBJ2-1; D perhaps matches TRBD1 (5 bases). The CDR3 length is 17 residues. From germline, CDR1 is LGHNA and CDR2 YNFKEQ. V was cut by 4 bases and J by 0 bases, with 16 bases left in between. The CDR3, as DNA: TGTGCCAGCAGCCCCCGTCAGGGCGGAAGCTCCTACAATGAGCAGTTCTTC. This codes for CASSPRQGGSSYNEQFF.

The chain carries TRBV19 and TRBJ1-4; 8 nucleotides line up with TRBD1. Germline CDR1 reads LNHDA; CDR2 reads SQIVND (reference sequence). V trimming: 3 bases; J trimming: 6 bases; junction bases outside the gene matches: 3. The CDR3 length is 14 residues. For the CDR3, the DNA is TGTGCCAGTAGTATTAACAGGGGGGATGAAAAACTGTTTTTT. Translation gives CASSINRGDEKLFF. The full variable domain, with the rest looked up from reference TRBV19 and TRBJ1-4, is DGGITQSPKYLFRKEGQNVTLSCEQNLNHDAMYWYRQDPGQGLRLIYYSQIVNDFQKGDIAEGYSVSREKKESFPLTVTSAQKNPTAFYLCASSINRGDEKLFFGSGTQLSVL.

V and J are TRBV4-2 and TRBJ1-4; 7 nucleotides match TRBD1. The CDR3 runs to 16 residues. Germline CDR1 reads LGHNA; CDR2 reads YNFKEQ. Trimming removed 4 bases from V and 4 bases from J; junction bases left unmatched: 9. CDR3 amino acids: CASSRQTGVNNEKLFF. CDR3 coding DNA: TGTGCCAGCAGCCGCCAAACAGGGGTAAATAATGAAAAACTGTTTTTT.

The rearrangement uses TRBV29-1 and TRBJ1-2, with a possible D match to TRBD1 (6 bases). The CDR3 extends over 13 amino acids. The V end lost 7 bases, the J end lost 4 bases, and 16 bases lay between the germline ends. The germline gives CDR1 SQVTM, CDR2 ANQGSEA. This CDR3 reads CSAERGLGYGYTF. The DNA for the CDR3 is TGCAGCGCCGAGCGGGGGCTGGGCTATGGCTACACCTTC.

J is TRBJ2-5 and V is TRBV9, with TRBD1 matching 11 bases. From germline, CDR1 is SGDLS and CDR2 YYNGEE. The junction had 8 bases not matched to a gene; V was cut back by 4 bases and J by 3 bases. The CDR3 loop spans 16 amino acids. The CDR3 DNA follows: TGTGCCAGCAGCTTTGCCGGGACAGGGGGGGAAGAGACCCAGTACTTC. This encodes CASSFAGTGGEETQYF.

This clone turned up a few times. The genes are TRBV10-3 and TRBJ2-5; the match to TRBD1 covers 10 bases. CDR3 length: 14 residues. The germline V gene has CDR1 ENHRY and CDR2 SYGVKD. With V trimmed by 4 bases and J by 5 bases, 4 bases remained unmatched. CDR3 nucleotide sequence: TGTGCCATCAGTGGGGGACAGGGGACGGAGACCCAGTACTTC. Translated: CAISGGQGTETQYF.

This clone appeared a single time. J is TRBJ2-7 and V is TRBV4-1; 8 bases agree with TRBD2. Trimming took 2 bases from V and 8 from J; bases not matched to a gene: 8. CDR1 MGHRA and CDR2 YSYEKL come from the germline V gene. The CDR3 has 14 amino acids. The CDR3: CASSQSTSADKQYF. CDR3 DNA sequence: TGCGCCAGCAGCCAATCGACTAGCGCGGATAAGCAGTACTTC.

The genes are TRBV19 and TRBJ2-2; tentatively, D is TRBD2 (6 bases). The CDR3 totals 15 residues. V lost 2 bases and J lost 4, with 11 bases in between. Germline lookup yields CDR1 LNHDA and CDR2 SQIVND (reference sequence). The CDR3 region is CASSIWAGSTGELFF. For the CDR3, the DNA is TGTGCCAGTAGTATATGGGCGGGGAGCACCGGGGAGCTGTTTTTT.

The CDR3 protein is CASTPGLGETQYF. CDR3 in DNA: TGTGCCAGCACCCCAGGGCTGGGAGAGACCCAGTACTTC. The genes are TRBV11-2 and TRBJ2-5, with D possibly TRBD1 on 5 matching bases. CDR3 length equals 13 residues. V dropped 7 bases and J dropped 4 bases, with 13 bases sitting between them. Germline loops: CDR1 SGHAT, CDR2 FQNNGV.

The CDR3 DNA follows: TGCAGCGTTGAAGATCCTGGAGGAAGGTATGGCTACACCTTC. Translating it yields CSVEDPGGRYGYTF. This sequence joins TRBV29-1 and TRBJ1-2; no definite D call. The CDR3 loop spans 14 amino acids. The germline gives CDR1 SQVTM, CDR2 ANQGSEA. V dropped 0 bases and J dropped 5 bases, with 13 bases sitting between them.

This clone appeared a few times. The chain employs TRBV2 and TRBJ2-1; maybe TRBD1 (6 bases). The V end lost 5 bases, the J end lost 2 bases, and 13 bases lay between the germline ends. The length of the CDR3 is 15 residues. CDR1 and CDR2 (germline): SNHLY, FYNNEI. The CDR3 here is CASSLVQGAYNEQFF. CDR3 coding DNA: TGTGCCAGCAGTTTAGTACAGGGCGCCTACAATGAGCAGTTCTTC.

The V gene is TRBV5-4, the J gene TRBJ1-1; no clear D. Germline V lookup: CDR1 SGHNT, CDR2 YYREEE (reference sequence). V shed 4 bases and J shed 8 bases, with 21 bases lying between them. The CDR3 consists of 15 residues. For the CDR3, the DNA is TGTGCCAGCAGCCGGGGATCCACACTGGAAACGGAAGCTTTCTTT. Amino acids: CASSRGSTLETEAFF.

The chain couples TRBV2 to TRBJ2-7, with D possibly being TRBD1 (5 bases). The germline V gene encodes CDR1 SNHLY and CDR2 FYNNEI. Trimming shortened V by 4 bases and J by 1 base, and 8 bases separated the two germline ends. The CDR3 has 13 amino acids. As DNA, the CDR3 is TGTGCCAGCAGTGTACAGGCTTCCTACGAGCAGTACTTC. Translated: CASSVQASYEQYF.

V and J are TRBV25-1 and TRBJ1-6; 7 nucleotides line up with TRBD1. Trimming took 6 bases from V and 5 from J; bases not matched to a gene: 7. The CDR3 contains 15 residues. Germline CDR1 MGHDK, CDR2 SYGVNS. The CDR3 nucleotides are TGTGCCAGCAGGGCCCGGGACAGAAATAATTCACCCCTCCACTTT. It yields the protein CASRARDRNNSPLHF.

This sequence joins TRBV6-5 and TRBJ2-1, with TRBD2 as a possible D gene (6 bases). V lost 3 bases to trimming and J lost 3 bases, with 12 bases between them. Germline-derived CDR1 and CDR2 are MNHEY and SVGAGI. The CDR3 contains 15 residues. The CDR3 sequence is CASSYLRGLYNEQFF. CDR3 nucleotides: TGTGCCAGCAGTTATTTGCGGGGTCTCTACAATGAGCAGTTCTTC.

This clone was seen only once. The chain is built from TRBV6-5 and TRBJ2-3, with TRBD2 identical over 13 bases. The CDR3 is 15 residues long. The trim removed 5 bases at V and 3 bases at J, leaving 2 bases unmatched. Germline V gene lookup returns CDR1 MNHEY and CDR2 SVGAGI. The CDR3 sequence is CASSRLAGGTDTQYF. For the CDR3, the DNA is TGTGCCAGCAGTCGACTAGCGGGGGGAACAGATACGCAGTATTTT.

The V and J genes are TRBV5-1 and TRBJ2-1, with D perhaps TRBD2 (6 bases). The CDR3 has 16 amino acids. CDR1 is SGHRS and CDR2 is YFSETQ in the germline V gene. V was trimmed by 0 bases and J by 4 bases, leaving 14 bases between them. The CDR3 sequence is CASSLDPGETYNEQFF. In DNA form, the CDR3 reads TGCGCCAGCAGCTTGGATCCGGGGGAGACATACAATGAGCAGTTCTTC.

This rearrangement joins TRBV4-1 to TRBJ2-1; tentatively, D is TRBD2 (6 bases). The ends were cut back, 1 base at V and 8 bases at J, with 21 bases in the middle. Germline V gene lookup returns CDR1 MGHRA and CDR2 YSYEKL. The CDR3 runs to 17 residues. The CDR3 loop reads CASSQGKWGGREDEQFF. The CDR3 DNA reads as TGCGCCAGCAGCCAAGGGAAATGGGGCGGCAGGGAGGATGAGCAGTTCTTC.